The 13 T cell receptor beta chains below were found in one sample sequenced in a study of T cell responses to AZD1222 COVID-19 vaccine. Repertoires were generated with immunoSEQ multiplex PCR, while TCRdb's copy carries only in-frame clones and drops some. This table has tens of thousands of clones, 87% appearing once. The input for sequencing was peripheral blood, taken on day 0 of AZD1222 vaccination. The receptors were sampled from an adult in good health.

CDR3 sequence: CASSDFADTQYF. In nucleotides, the CDR3 is TGTGCCAGTAGCGACTTCGCCGATACGCAGTATTTT. This chain uses TRBV19 with TRBJ2-3; no clear D. This CDR3 region has 12 residues. V was cut by 6 bases and J by 6 bases, with 10 bases left in between. Germline V lookup: CDR1 LNHDA, CDR2 SQIVND (reference sequence).

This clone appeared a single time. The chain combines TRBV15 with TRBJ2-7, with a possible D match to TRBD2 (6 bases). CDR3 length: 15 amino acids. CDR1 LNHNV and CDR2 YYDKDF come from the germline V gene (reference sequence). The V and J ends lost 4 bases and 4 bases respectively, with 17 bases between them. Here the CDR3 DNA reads TGTGCCACCAGCATCGGCGGGACTTTGAGTTACGAGCAGTACTTC. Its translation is CATSIGGTLSYEQYF.

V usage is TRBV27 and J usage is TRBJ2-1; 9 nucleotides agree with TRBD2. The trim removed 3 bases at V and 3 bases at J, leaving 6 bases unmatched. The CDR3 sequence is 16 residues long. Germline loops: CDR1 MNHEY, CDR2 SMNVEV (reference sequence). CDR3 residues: CASSFRVTSGYNEQFF. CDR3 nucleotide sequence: TGTGCCAGCAGTTTTCGGGTGACTAGCGGCTACAATGAGCAGTTCTTC.

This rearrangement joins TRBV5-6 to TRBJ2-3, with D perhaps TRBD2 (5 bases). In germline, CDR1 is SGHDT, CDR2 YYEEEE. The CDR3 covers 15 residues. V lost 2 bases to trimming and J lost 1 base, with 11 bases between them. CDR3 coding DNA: TGTGCCAGCAGCTTTAGAGGACTCCGCACAGATACGCAGTATTTT. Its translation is CASSFRGLRTDTQYF.

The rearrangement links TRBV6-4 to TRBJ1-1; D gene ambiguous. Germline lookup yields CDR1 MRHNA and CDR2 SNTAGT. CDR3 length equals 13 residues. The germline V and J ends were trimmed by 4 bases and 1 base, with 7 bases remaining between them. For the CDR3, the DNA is TGTGCCAGCAGTGCCGGAGAGAACACTGAAGCTTTCTTT. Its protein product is CASSAGENTEAFF.

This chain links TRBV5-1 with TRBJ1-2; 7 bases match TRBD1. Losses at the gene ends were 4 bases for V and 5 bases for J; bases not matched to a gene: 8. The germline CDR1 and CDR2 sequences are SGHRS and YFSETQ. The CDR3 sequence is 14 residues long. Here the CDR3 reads CASSVSGGNYGYTF. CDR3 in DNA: TGCGCCAGCAGCGTTTCAGGGGGTAATTATGGCTACACCTTC.

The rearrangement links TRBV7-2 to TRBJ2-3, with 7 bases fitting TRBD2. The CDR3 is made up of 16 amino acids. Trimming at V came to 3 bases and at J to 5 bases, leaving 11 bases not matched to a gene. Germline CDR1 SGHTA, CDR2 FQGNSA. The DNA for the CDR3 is TGTGCCAGCAGCTTCCGACTAGCCCGAGATCAAGATACGCAGTATTTT. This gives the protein CASSFRLARDQDTQYF.

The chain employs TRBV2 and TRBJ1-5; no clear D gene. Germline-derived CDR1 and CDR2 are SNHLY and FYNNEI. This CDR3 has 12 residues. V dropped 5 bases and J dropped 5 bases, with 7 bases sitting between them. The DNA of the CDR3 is TGTGCCAGCAGTTACGCTTATCAGCCCCAGCATTTT. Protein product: CASSYAYQPQHF.

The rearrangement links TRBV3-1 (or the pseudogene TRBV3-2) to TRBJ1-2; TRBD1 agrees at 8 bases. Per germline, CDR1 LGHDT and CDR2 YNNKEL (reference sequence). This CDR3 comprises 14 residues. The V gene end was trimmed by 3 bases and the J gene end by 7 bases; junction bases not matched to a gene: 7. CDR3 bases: TGTGCCAGCAGCCAGAAACCAGGGGGCGTTGGCTACACCTTC. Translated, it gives CASSQKPGGVGYTF.

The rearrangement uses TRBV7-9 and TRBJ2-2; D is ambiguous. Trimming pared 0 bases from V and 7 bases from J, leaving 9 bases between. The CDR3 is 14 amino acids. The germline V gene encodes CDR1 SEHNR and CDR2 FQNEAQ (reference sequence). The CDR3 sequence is CASSLAYLGGELFF. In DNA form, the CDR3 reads TGTGCCAGCAGCTTAGCTTACCTGGGCGGGGAGCTGTTTTTT. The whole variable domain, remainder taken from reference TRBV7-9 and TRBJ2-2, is DTGVSQNPRHKITKRGQNVTFRCDPISEHNRLYWYRQTLGQGPEFLTYFQNEAQLEKSRLLSDRFSAERPKGSFSTLEIQRTEQGDSAMYLCASSLAYLGGELFFGEGSRLTVL.

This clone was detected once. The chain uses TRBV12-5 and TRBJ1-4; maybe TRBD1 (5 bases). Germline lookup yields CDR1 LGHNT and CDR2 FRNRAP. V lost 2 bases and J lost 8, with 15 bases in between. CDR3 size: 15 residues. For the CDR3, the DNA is TGTGCTAGTGGTTTGACCCTACAGGTAACGGAAAAACTGTTTTTT. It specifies CASGLTLQVTEKLFF.

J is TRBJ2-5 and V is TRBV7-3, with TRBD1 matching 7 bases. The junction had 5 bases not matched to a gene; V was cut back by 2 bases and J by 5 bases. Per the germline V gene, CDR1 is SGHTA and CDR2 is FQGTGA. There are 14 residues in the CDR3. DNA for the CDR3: TGTGCCAGCAGCTTAGTAGGGGGCATCGAGACCCAGTACTTC. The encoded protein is CASSLVGGIETQYF.

CDR3 protein: CASSLAGGADGYTF. In DNA form, the CDR3 reads TGTGCCAGCAGCTTGGCCGGGGGGGCTGATGGCTACACCTTC. This chain connects TRBV5-6 to TRBJ1-2; D possibly corresponds to TRBD1 (6 bases). There are 14 residues in the CDR3. Between the trimmed V and J ends, which lost 0 bases and 6 bases, there was a span of 12 bases. Germline V gene data show CDR1 as SGHDT and CDR2 as YYEEEE.